The 27 T cell receptor beta chains listed next were all sequenced from one sample in a study of cytomegalovirus exposure and HLA in healthy donors. PCR involved 60 Vbeta and 13 Jbeta primers. The assay was immunoSEQ multiplex PCR, and TCRdb's table has in-frame clones only and misses some. The data show some 180,000 clones, 77% seen once. Sequenced sample: PBMCs. These receptor sequences come from an older woman in good health and CMV-seropositive.

The gene calls are TRBV6-1 and TRBJ1-6; the match to TRBD1 covers 11 bases. CDR1 is MNHNS and CDR2 is SASEGT in the germline V gene. V gave up 5 bases and J gave up 6 bases; unmatched junction bases: 3. This CDR3 spans 15 amino acids. For the CDR3, the DNA is TGTGCCAGCAGTCCAGGGACAGGGGGTAATTCACCCCTCCACTTT. Translating gives CASSPGTGGNSPLHF.

This chain connects TRBV7-9 to TRBJ2-7; a weak D match, TRBD2 (6 bases). Germline CDR1 and CDR2: SEHNR and FQNEAQ (reference sequence). This CDR3 has 14 residues. V was pared by 4 bases and J by 2 bases, with 12 bases between. The CDR3 region has the DNA TGTGCCAGCAGCTCCCCGGGGGAGGCCTACGAGCAGTACTTC. It encodes CASSSPGEAYEQYF.

This clone was seen just once. V and J are TRBV7-2 and TRBJ1-4, with D hard to call. The CDR3 consists of 14 residues. Germline V gene data show CDR1 as SGHTA and CDR2 as FQGNSA. V lost 5 bases and J 2 bases, leaving 9 bases between the germline ends. For the CDR3, the DNA is TGTGCCAGCAGCCTGGGAGGGACTAATGAAAAACTGTTTTTT. This gives the protein CASSLGGTNEKLFF. Drawing the rest from reference TRBV7-2 and TRBJ1-4, the complete variable domain is GAGVSQSPSNKVTEKGKDVELRCDPISGHTALYWYRQSLGQGLEFLIYFQGNSAPDKSGLPSDRFSAERTGGSVSTLTIQRTQQEDSAVYLCASSLGGTNEKLFFGSGTQLSVL.

The V gene is TRBV27, the J gene TRBJ2-5; the D gene is possibly TRBD1 (6 bases). The CDR3 runs 16 residues. V gave up 6 bases and J gave up 5 bases, with 22 bases separating them. CDR1 is MNHEY and CDR2 is SMNVEV in the germline V gene (reference sequence). CDR3 in DNA: TGTGCCAGCAGGAGAACCACAGGGCTTCGCGGGGAGACCCAGTACTTC. This encodes CASRRTTGLRGETQYF.

This chain uses TRBV10-3 with TRBJ2-5; the match to TRBD2 covers 9 bases. J lost 0 bases, V lost 4 bases, and 9 bases had no gene match. This CDR3 is 17 amino acids long. Germline lookup yields CDR1 ENHRY and CDR2 SYGVKD. The CDR3 DNA reads as TGTGCCATCAGTGGGTCTGGCGGGAGGGCCCACCAAGAGACCCAGTACTTC. Amino acid sequence: CAISGSGGRAHQETQYF.

This chain links TRBV28 with TRBJ1-2; tentatively, D is TRBD1 (5 bases). With 4 bases removed from V and 2 bases from J, the gap between germline ends came to 20 bases. The CDR3 contains 17 residues. Germline assignment: CDR1 MDHEN and CDR2 SYDVKM. The CDR3 loop reads CASSSLRRGVTNYGYTF. The CDR3 coding sequence is TGTGCCAGCAGTTCCCTCCGGAGGGGCGTAACCAACTATGGCTACACCTTC.

The V gene is TRBV5-1, the J gene TRBJ2-5; 8 nucleotides match TRBD2. This CDR3 spans 14 amino acids. Trimming took 4 bases from V and 5 from J; bases not matched to a gene: 7. CDR1 is SGHRS, CDR2 YFSETQ, per germline. DNA for the CDR3: TGCGCCAGCAGCACCGGGGGGGCCGGGGAGACCCAGTACTTC. Protein sequence: CASSTGGAGETQYF.

This clone appeared a single time. CDR3 nucleotide sequence: TGTGCCAGCTCACCATCGACAGGGAACACTGAAGCTTTCTTT. This encodes CASSPSTGNTEAFF. The chain is built from TRBV18 and TRBJ1-1; D may be TRBD1 (6 bases). V shed 2 bases and J shed 1 base, with 8 bases lying between them. Germline V gene lookup returns CDR1 KGHSH and CDR2 LQKENI. The CDR3 has 14 residues.

This rearrangement joins TRBV15 to TRBJ2-7; 7 nucleotides line up with TRBD1. The V gene end was trimmed by 4 bases and the J gene end by 6 bases; junction bases not matched to a gene: 9. This CDR3 is built from 14 residues. The germline CDR1 and CDR2 sequences are LNHNV and YYDKDF (reference sequence). The CDR3 sequence: CATSTGTATGEQYF. DNA for the CDR3: TGTGCCACCAGCACAGGGACAGCTACGGGCGAGCAGTACTTC.

This chain uses TRBV9 with TRBJ2-1; 9 bases are a match to TRBD2. This CDR3 contains 15 residues. V dropped 0 bases and J dropped 2; count of bases not matched to a gene: 0. Germline lookup yields CDR1 SGDLS and CDR2 YYNGEE. CDR3 nucleotide sequence: TGTGCCAGCAGCGTAGGCGGGGGGGCCTACAATGAGCAGTTCTTC. Protein: CASSVGGGAYNEQFF.

This chain joins TRBV10-1 and TRBJ1-3, with 8 bases that match TRBD1. V gave up 0 bases and J gave up 0 bases; unmatched junction bases: 7. Germline V gene sequence: CDR1 WNHNN, CDR2 SYGVQD (reference sequence). The CDR3 covers 18 residues. CDR3 sequence: CASSESRDRITSGNTIYF. The CDR3 DNA reads TGCGCCAGCAGTGAGTCGAGGGACAGGATAACCTCTGGAAACACCATATATTTT.

The V gene is TRBV4-2, the J gene TRBJ2-1, with 11 bases lining up with TRBD2. The J segment lost 5 bases and the V segment lost 4 bases, leaving 10 bases of the junction unmatched. Per the germline V gene, CDR1 is LGHNA and CDR2 is YNFKEQ. The CDR3 is 17 amino acids. In DNA form, the CDR3 reads TGTGCCAGCAGCCGTACCACCGGGACTAGCGGCAACAATGAGCAGTTCTTC. Protein: CASSRTTGTSGNNEQFF.

A note on this clone: Mismatch with germline at one junction end may stem from a read error. The chain combines TRBV10-3 with TRBJ2-6; 8 bases are a match to TRBD2. Germline CDR1 is ENHRY and CDR2 is SYGVKD. This CDR3 is 16 amino acids long. The CDR3 bases are TGTGCCACGGGCGGGGGGCGCAACTCTGGGGCCAACGGCCTGACTTTC. Translating gives CATGGGRNSGANGLTF.

The genes are TRBV11-3 and TRBJ1-6, with 9 nucleotides matching TRBD1. After removal of 4 bases from V and 7 bases from J, the junction contained 2 bases not matched to a gene. Germline V CDR1 and CDR2: SGHNT, YENEEA. The length of the CDR3 is 14 residues. The CDR3 reads CASSSTGGNSPLHF. CDR3 bases: TGTGCCAGCAGCTCGACAGGGGGAAATTCACCCCTCCACTTT.

The DNA for the CDR3 is TGTGCCAGCAGCAAAGAGGGAGAGAACACTGAAGCTTTCTTT. Residues: CASSKEGENTEAFF. The chain carries TRBV21-1 and TRBJ1-1. TRBV21-1 is termed a pseudogene. The CDR3 spans 14 residues.

This clone was seen more than once but under ten times. The chain couples TRBV15 to TRBJ2-3; D may be TRBD1 (5 bases). Germline CDR1 and CDR2: LNHNV and YYDKDF (reference sequence). V lost 3 bases to trimming and J lost 11 bases, with 9 bases between them. This CDR3 spans 11 amino acids. The CDR3 region has the DNA TGTGCCACCAGCAGGGAACAGGTGCAGTATTTT. It encodes CATSREQVQYF.

The J gene is TRBJ1-4, the V gene TRBV5-8, with D possibly TRBD1 on 6 matching bases. The CDR3 totals 15 residues. Germline CDR1 and CDR2: SGHTS and YDEGEE. Trimming removed 2 bases at V and 4 bases at J, with 12 bases between. CDR3 in amino acids: CASSLQGHGNEKLFF. CDR3 nucleotide sequence: TGTGCCAGCAGCTTACAGGGTCATGGTAATGAAAAACTGTTTTTT. Full variable domain (missing parts from reference TRBV5-8 and TRBJ1-4): EAGVTQSPTHLIKTRGQQATLRCSPISGHTSVYWYQQALGLGLQFLLWYDEGEERNRGNFPPRFSGRQFPNYSSELNVNALELEDSALYLCASSLQGHGNEKLFFGSGTQLSVL.

This clone has more than one count but fewer than ten. V and J are TRBV30 and TRBJ2-1; 11 bases match TRBD2. The CDR3 consists of 15 residues. Germline CDR1 GTSNPN, CDR2 SVGIG (reference sequence). V was pared by 0 bases and J by 7 bases, with 5 bases of the junction left unmatched. CDR3 protein: CAWSVRTSGWNEQFF. Written as DNA, the CDR3 is TGTGCCTGGAGTGTACGGACTAGCGGGTGGAATGAGCAGTTCTTC.

This clone came up once. CDR3 loop: CASSLRGSGAPLHF. DNA of the CDR3: TGTGCCAGCAGTTTGAGGGGGTCCGGGGCACCCCTCCACTTT. The chain combines TRBV28 with TRBJ1-6, with D perhaps matching TRBD1 (6 bases). CDR1 MDHEN and CDR2 SYDVKM come from the germline V gene. The CDR3 spans 14 residues. Between the trimmed V and J ends, which lost 3 bases and 11 bases, there was a span of 14 bases.

The chain is built from TRBV19 and TRBJ2-7, with D hard to call. V dropped 3 bases and J dropped 0 bases, with 18 bases sitting between them. Germline CDR1 is LNHDA and CDR2 is SQIVND (reference sequence). The CDR3 contains 17 residues. CDR3 region: CASSIKLFPPSSYEQYF. The CDR3, as DNA: TGTGCCAGTAGTATCAAGCTTTTCCCACCTTCCTCCTACGAGCAGTACTTC.

With regard to this clone: A junction boundary mismatches the germline segment, possibly from a read error. V and J are TRBV18 and TRBJ1-4, with D possibly being TRBD1 (6 bases). The germline gives CDR1 KGHSH, CDR2 LQKENI. The CDR3 runs to 12 residues. The CDR3 protein is CASSPPAGGPVF. DNA for the CDR3: TGTGCCAGCTCACCACCGGCGGGGGGGCCAGTTTTT.

The CDR3 bases are TGTGCCTGGAGGAGGGCGGGAGGGGCCAACGTCCTGACTTTC. Residues: CAWRRAGGANVLTF. The V call is TRBV30, the J call TRBJ2-6; TRBD2 is a possible D gene (6 bases). The germline V gene has CDR1 GTSNPN and CDR2 SVGIG (reference sequence). The CDR3 contains 14 residues. The V and J ends lost 3 bases and 4 bases respectively, with 10 bases between them.

This sequence joins TRBV7-2 and TRBJ2-5; a possible D gene is TRBD2 (6 bases). Germline V lookup: CDR1 SGHTA, CDR2 FQGNSA. The CDR3 is 13 residues long. V gave up 5 bases and J gave up 3 bases, with 10 bases separating them. The CDR3 sequence is CASSRGIKETQYF. The CDR3 region has the DNA TGTGCCAGCAGCCGGGGGATTAAAGAGACCCAGTACTTC.

The rearrangement joins TRBV28 to TRBJ1-1, with D perhaps TRBD1 (6 bases). CDR1 is MDHEN, CDR2 SYDVKM, per germline. V shed 4 bases and J shed 3 bases, with 18 bases lying between them. The length of the CDR3 is 16 residues. In nucleotides, the CDR3 is TGTGCCAGCAGTTGTTGGACGGGGAGGGGGGACACTGAAGCTTTCTTT. Its translation is CASSCWTGRGDTEAFF. Full variable domain (rest looked up from reference TRBV28 and TRBJ1-1): DVKVTQSSRYLVKRTGEKVFLECVQDMDHENMFWYRQDPGLGLRLIYFSYDVKMKEKGDIPEGYSVSREKKERFSLILESASTNQTSMYLCASSCWTGRGDTEAFFGQGTRLTVV.

The CDR3 DNA reads as TGTGCCACCCGAGGGGGAGGGTCCTACAATGAGCAGTTCTTC. Amino acid sequence: CATRGGGSYNEQFF. The chain carries TRBV15 and TRBJ2-1; D is possibly TRBD2 (7 bases). Germline V gene lookup returns CDR1 LNHNV and CDR2 YYDKDF (reference sequence). The length of the CDR3 is 14 residues. The germline V and J ends were trimmed by 8 bases and 1 base, with 12 bases remaining between them.

The chain couples TRBV7-6 to TRBJ1-6; D possibly corresponds to TRBD1 (6 bases). The CDR3 sequence is 14 residues long. The V gene's germline CDR1 is SGHVS and CDR2 FNYEAQ. Trimming shortened V by 5 bases and J by 6 bases, and 11 bases separated the two germline ends. The DNA of the CDR3 is TGTGCCAGCAGCGGGGGCAGGAGTAATTCACCCCTCCACTTT. This codes for CASSGGRSNSPLHF.

The rearrangement uses TRBV28 and TRBJ2-1; D possibly corresponds to TRBD2 (5 bases). Trimming took 4 bases from V and 8 from J, leaving 9 bases between them. CDR1 and CDR2 from the germline V gene are MDHEN and SYDVKM. The CDR3 totals 12 residues. The CDR3 DNA is TGTGCCAGCAGTTCCATCGGGGATGAGCAGTTCTTC. Translated, it gives CASSSIGDEQFF.